The T cell receptor (beta chain) under discussion was sequenced for a study of blood T cell repertoires in COVID-19. Across the study: Sources were T cells, B-cell-depleted T cells, or PBMCs; the material itself was cDNA or gDNA.

This clone was observed once. The V gene lost 2 bases and the J gene lost 4 bases, with 13 bases spanning the gap. CDR1 is SGHRS, CDR2 YFSETQ, per germline. The CDR3 is made up of 16 amino acids. The authors' processing: Cell counts per sample came from amplifying reference gene primers. Libraries were prepared by immunoSEQ multiplex PCR; TCRdb keeps only in-frame clonotypes and omits some of them. For V, J and clone size, that table is used; D and trimming come from the DNA. The data contain approximately 56,000 clones, approximately 92% of them singletons. While infection was still active, Seattle patients were enrolled and then followed longitudinally.

The receptor was isolated from a woman aged 60 to 75 with COVID-19, enrolled during active disease. Sequencing was performed on peripheral blood. This chain links TRBV5-1 with TRBJ1-6, with D uncertain. The CDR3 here is CASSLNRGSYNSPLHF. Here the CDR3 DNA reads TGCGCCAGCAGCTTAAACCGGGGTTCATATAATTCACCCCTCCACTTT. Full variable domain (rest looked up from reference TRBV5-1 and TRBJ1-6): KAGVTQTPRYLIKTRGQQVTLSCSPISGHRSVSWYQQTPGQGLQFLFEYFSETQRNKGNFPGRFSGRQFSNSRSEMNVSTLELGDSALYLCASSLNRGSYNSPLHFGNGTRLTVT.